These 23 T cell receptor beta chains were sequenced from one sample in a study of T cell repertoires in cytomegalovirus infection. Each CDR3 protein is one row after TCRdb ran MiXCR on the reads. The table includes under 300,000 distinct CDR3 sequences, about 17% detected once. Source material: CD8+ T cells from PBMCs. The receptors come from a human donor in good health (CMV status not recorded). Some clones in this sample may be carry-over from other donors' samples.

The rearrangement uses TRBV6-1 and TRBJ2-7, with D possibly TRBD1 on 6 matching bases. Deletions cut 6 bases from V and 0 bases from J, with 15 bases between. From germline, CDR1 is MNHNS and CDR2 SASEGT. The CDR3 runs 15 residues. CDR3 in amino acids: CASRHQGPSSYEQYF. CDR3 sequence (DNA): TGTGCCAGCAGGCACCAGGGGCCGAGCTCCTACGAGCAGTACTTC.

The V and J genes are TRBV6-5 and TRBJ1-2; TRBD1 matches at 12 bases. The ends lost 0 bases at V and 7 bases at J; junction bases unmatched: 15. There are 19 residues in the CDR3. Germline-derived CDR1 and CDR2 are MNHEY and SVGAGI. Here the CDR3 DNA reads TGTGCCAGCAGTTACTCGGTCCTGGGACAGGGGGCGGTTTTGGGTGGCTACACCTTC. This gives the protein CASSYSVLGQGAVLGGYTF.

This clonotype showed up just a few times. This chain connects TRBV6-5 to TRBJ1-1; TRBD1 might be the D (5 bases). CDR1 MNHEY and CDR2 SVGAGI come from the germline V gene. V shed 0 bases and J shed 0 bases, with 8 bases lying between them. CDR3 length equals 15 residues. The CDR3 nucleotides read TGTGCCAGCAGTTACTCGGGGGGGGTGAACACTGAAGCTTTCTTT. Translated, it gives CASSYSGGVNTEAFF.

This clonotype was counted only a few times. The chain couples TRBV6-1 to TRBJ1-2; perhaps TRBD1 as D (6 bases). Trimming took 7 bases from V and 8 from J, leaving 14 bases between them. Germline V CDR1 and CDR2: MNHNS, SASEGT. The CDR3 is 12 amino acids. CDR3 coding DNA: TGTGCCAGCACGGGGGGCAGGGAAGGCTACACCTTC. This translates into CASTGGREGYTF.

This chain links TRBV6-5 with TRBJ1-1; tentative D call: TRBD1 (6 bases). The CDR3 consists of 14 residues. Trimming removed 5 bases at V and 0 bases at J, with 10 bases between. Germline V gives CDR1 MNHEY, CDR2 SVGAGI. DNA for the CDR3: TGTGCCAGCAGTCACCAGGGGATGAACACTGAAGCTTTCTTT. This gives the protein CASSHQGMNTEAFF.

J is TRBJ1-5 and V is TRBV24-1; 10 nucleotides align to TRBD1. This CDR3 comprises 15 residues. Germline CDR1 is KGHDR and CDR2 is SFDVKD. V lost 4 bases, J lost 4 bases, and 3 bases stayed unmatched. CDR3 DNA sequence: TGTGCCACCAGTGACCCGGACAGGGGGAATCAGCCCCAGCATTTT. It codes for CATSDPDRGNQPQHF.

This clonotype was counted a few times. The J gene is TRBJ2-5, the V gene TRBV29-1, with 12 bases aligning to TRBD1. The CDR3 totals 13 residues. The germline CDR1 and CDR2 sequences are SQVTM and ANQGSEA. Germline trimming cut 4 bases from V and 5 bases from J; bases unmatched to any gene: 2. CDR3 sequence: CSVAGQGAETQYF. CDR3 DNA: TGCAGCGTTGCGGGACAGGGGGCGGAGACCCAGTACTTC.

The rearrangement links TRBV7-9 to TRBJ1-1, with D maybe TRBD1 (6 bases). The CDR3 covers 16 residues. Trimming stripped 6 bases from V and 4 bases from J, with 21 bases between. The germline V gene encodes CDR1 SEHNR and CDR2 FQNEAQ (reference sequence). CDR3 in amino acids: CASRQMGGGLGTEAFF. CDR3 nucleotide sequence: TGTGCCAGCAGACAAATGGGGGGGGGGCTGGGCACTGAAGCTTTCTTT.

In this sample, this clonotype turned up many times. CDR3 coding DNA: TGTGCCAGCAGCCAGACAACGGGAGGGGGTTTACCCTACGAGCAGTACTTC. This translates into CASSQTTGGGLPYEQYF. J is TRBJ2-7 and V is TRBV7-9; 8 positions agree with TRBD2. J was trimmed by 2 bases and V by 5 bases; bases with no gene match: 14. Germline V gene sequence: CDR1 SEHNR, CDR2 FQNEAQ (reference sequence). This CDR3 is built from 17 residues.

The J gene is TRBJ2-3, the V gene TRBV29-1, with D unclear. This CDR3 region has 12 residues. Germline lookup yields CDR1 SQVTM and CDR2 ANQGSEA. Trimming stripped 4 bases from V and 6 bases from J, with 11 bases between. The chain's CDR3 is CSVGDPLDTQYF. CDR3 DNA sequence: TGCAGCGTTGGGGATCCGTTGGATACGCAGTATTTT.

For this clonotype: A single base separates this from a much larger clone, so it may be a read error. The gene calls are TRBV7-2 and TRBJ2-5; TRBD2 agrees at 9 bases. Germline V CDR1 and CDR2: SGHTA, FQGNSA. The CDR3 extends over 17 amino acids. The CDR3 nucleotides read TGTGTCAGCAGCGCTGGTCGAGCGGGGGGTCCACAAGAGACCCAGTACTTC. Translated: CVSSAGRAGGPQETQYF.

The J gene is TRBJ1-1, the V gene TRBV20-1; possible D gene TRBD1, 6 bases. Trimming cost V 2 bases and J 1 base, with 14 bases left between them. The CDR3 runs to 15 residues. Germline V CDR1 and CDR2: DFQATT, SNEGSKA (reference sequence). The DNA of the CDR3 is TGCAGTGCTAGACCTATTCAGGGGAGGAACACTGAAGCTTTCTTT. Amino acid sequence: CSARPIQGRNTEAFF.

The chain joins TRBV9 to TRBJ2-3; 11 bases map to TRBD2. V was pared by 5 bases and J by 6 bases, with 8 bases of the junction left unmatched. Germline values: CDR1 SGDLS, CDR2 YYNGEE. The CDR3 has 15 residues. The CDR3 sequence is CASSRSGGASDTQYF. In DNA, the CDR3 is TGTGCCAGCAGTCGTAGCGGGGGGGCCTCGGATACGCAGTATTTT. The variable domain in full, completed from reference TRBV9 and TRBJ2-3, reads DSGVTQTPKHLITATGQRVTLRCSPRSGDLSVYWYQQSLDQGLQFLIQYYNGEERAKGNILERFSAQQFPDLHSELNLSSLELGDSALYFCASSRSGGASDTQYFGPGTRLTVL.

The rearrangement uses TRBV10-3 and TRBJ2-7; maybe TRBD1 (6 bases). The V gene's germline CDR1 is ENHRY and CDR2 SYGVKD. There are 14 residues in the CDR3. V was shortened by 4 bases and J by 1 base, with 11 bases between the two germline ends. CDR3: CAISATGASYEQYF. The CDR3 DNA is TGTGCCATCAGTGCGACAGGAGCGTCCTACGAGCAGTACTTC.

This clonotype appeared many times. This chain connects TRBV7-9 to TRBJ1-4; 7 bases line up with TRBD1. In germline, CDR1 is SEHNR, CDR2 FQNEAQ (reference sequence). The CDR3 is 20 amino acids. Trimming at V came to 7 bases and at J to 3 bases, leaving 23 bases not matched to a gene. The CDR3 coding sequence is TGTGCCAGCATCGGGGGACGACAGGGCGTTCCTCAGAGTCCTAATGAAAAACTGTTTTTT. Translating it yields CASIGGRQGVPQSPNEKLFF.

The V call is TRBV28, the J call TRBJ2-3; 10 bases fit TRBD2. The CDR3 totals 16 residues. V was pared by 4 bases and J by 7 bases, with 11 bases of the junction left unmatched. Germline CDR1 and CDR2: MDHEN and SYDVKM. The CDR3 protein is CASSSPSSGGLYTQYF. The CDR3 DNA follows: TGTGCCAGCAGTTCACCTTCTAGCGGGGGCCTTTATACGCAGTATTTT. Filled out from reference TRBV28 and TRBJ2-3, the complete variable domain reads DVKVTQSSRYLVKRTGEKVFLECVQDMDHENMFWYRQDPGLGLRLIYFSYDVKMKEKGDIPEGYSVSREKKERFSLILESASTNQTSMYLCASSSPSSGGLYTQYFGPGTRLTVL.

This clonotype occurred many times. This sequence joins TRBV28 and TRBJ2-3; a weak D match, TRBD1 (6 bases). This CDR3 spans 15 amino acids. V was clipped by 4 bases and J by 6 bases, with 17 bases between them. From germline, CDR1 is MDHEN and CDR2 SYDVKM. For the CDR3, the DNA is TGTGCCAGCAGTTCTCGGGACACCGAAATCGATACGCAGTATTTT. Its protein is CASSSRDTEIDTQYF.

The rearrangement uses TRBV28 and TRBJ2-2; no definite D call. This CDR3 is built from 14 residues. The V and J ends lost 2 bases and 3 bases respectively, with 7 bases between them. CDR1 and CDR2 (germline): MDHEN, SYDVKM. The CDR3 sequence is CASSLNGYTGELFF. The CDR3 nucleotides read TGTGCCAGCAGTTTAAACGGATACACCGGGGAGCTGTTTTTT.

The CDR3 DNA sequence: TGTGCCAGCAGCGAAAGAGTAACTCCGAACACCGGGGAGCTGTTTTTT. The encoded protein is CASSERVTPNTGELFF. J is TRBJ2-2 and V is TRBV7-9, with D uncertain. This CDR3 has 16 residues. Germline CDR1 reads SEHNR; CDR2 reads FQNEAQ (reference sequence). Trimming took off 5 bases at V and 0 bases at J, with 13 bases between the two ends.

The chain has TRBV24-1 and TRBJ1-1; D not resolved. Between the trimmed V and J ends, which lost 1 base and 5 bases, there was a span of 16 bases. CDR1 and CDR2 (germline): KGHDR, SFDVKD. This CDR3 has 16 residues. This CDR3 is CATSDFLLAGGTEAFF. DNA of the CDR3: TGTGCCACCAGTGATTTCCTGCTCGCCGGCGGGACTGAAGCTTTCTTT.

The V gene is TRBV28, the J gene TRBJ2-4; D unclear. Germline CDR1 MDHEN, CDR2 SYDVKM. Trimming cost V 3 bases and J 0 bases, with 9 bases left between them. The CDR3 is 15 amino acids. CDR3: CASSLVTIAKNIQYF. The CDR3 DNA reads TGTGCCAGCAGTTTGGTTACGATAGCCAAAAACATTCAGTACTTC.

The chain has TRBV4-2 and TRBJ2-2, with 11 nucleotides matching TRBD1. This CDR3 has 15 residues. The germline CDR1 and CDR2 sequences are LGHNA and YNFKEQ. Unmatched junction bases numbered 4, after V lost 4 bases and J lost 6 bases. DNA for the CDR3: TGTGCCAGCAGCCCGGGACAGGGGGACGCCGGGGAGCTGTTTTTT. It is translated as CASSPGQGDAGELFF.

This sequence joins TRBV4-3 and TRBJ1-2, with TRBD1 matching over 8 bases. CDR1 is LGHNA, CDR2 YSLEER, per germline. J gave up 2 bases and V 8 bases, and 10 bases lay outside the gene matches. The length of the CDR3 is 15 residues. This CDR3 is CASGQGANRNYGYTF. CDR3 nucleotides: TGCGCCAGCGGGCAGGGGGCAAACCGGAACTATGGCTACACCTTC.